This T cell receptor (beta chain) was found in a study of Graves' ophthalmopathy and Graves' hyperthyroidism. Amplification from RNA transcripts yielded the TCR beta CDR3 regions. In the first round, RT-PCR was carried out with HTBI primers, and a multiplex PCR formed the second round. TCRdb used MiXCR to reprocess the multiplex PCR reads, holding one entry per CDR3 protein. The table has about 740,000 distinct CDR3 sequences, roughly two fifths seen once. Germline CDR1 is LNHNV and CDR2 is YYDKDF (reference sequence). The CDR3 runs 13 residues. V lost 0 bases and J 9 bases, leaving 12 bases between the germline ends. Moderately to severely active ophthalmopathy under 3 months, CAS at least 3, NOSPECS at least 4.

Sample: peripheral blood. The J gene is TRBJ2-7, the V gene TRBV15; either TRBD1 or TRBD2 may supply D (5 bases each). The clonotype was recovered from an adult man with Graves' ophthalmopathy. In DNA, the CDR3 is TGTGCCACCAGCAGAGAGACCAGGGAGCCGCAGTACTTC. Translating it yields CATSRETREPQYF.